This TCR beta chain is from a study of blood T cell repertoires in COVID-19. Study overall: The origin of the acute and convalescent COVID-19 samples was the United States, Italy and Spain. PBMCs, B-cell-depleted T cells, or T cells were the source of the cDNA or gDNA that made up the material.

V shed 6 bases, J shed 3 bases, and the junction held 9 bases outside the gene matches. There are 16 residues in the CDR3. Germline V gene sequence: CDR1 MNHNY, CDR2 SVGAGI (reference sequence). This clone has a single count. Study processing details: Researchers report that nucleated cell counts were estimated from reference gene primer amplification. Sequencing used immunoSEQ multiplex PCR; TCRdb keeps in-frame clones, though not all of them. From that table come the V and J calls and clone size; the DNA was used to work out D and trimming. Of under 250,000 clones listed, approximately 82% are singletons.

This clonotype was sampled from a woman aged 70-85 years with active or convalescent COVID-19. The chain couples TRBV6-6 to TRBJ1-2; 11 nucleotides agree with TRBD1. Sequences were obtained from peripheral blood. The CDR3 nucleotides read TGTGCCAGCAGGGAGCCGGACAGGGGGCGCGACTATGGCTACACCTTC. Translating gives CASREPDRGRDYGYTF.